This T cell receptor (beta chain) was retrieved from a study of T cells after yellow fever vaccination. Whole-study context: Each low-cell-number fraction was prepared by means of SMART-Seq v4 Ultra Low Input.

They built TCR cDNA with 5'RACE template switching, a step that put in a universal primer site and UMIs. Each CDR3 protein gets one entry after TCRdb re-called the 5' RACE reads with MiXCR. The repertoire holds over 250,000 distinct CDR3 sequences, with approximately 4% as singletons. This clonotype came up a few times. The antigen is unknown. Study outcomes and limitations: Just a small share of clonotypes turned up in the CD4 compartment as well as the CD8 compartment. It was a weaker secondary response, yet one that peaked faster, at day 5 versus 15.

The trim removed 5 bases at V and 4 bases at J, leaving 12 bases unmatched. Germline loops: CDR1 SGDLS, CDR2 YYNGEE. CDR3 length equals 16 residues. This receptor was taken from a man younger than 35 who received the YFV17D yellow fever vaccine. The sample was PBMCs, taken 5 days after the yellow fever booster vaccination. The chain links TRBV9 to TRBJ2-3; 8 bases map to TRBD2. The DNA of the CDR3 is TGTGCCAGCAGTCGTTGGATCGGGGGGGCGTCAGATACGCAGTATTTT. Protein product: CASSRWIGGASDTQYF.